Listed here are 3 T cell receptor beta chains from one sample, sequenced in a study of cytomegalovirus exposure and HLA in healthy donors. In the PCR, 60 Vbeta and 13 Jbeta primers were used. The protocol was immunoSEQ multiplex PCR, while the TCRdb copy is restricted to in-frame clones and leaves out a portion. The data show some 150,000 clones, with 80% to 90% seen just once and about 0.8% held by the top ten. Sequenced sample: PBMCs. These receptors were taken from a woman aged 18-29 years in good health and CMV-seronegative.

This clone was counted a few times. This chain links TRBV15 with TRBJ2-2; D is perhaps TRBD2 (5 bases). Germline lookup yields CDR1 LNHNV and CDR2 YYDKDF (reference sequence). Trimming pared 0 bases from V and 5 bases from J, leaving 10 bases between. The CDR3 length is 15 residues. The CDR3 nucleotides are TGTGCCACCAGCAGAGATCCCCGGGGTACCGGGGAGCTGTTTTTT. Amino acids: CATSRDPRGTGELFF.

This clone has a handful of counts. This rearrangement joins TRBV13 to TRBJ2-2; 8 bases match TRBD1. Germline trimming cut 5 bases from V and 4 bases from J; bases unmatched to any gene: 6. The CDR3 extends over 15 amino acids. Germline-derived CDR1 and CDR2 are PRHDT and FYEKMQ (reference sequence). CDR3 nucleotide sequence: TGTGCCAGCAGCACCGACAGGGGAAGCACCGGGGAGCTGTTTTTT. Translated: CASSTDRGSTGELFF. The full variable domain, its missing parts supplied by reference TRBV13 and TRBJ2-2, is AAGVIQSPRHLIKEKRETATLKCYPIPRHDTVYWYQQGPGQDPQFLISFYEKMQSDKGSIPDRFSAQQFSDYHSELNMSSLELGDSALYFCASSTDRGSTGELFFGEGSRLTVL.

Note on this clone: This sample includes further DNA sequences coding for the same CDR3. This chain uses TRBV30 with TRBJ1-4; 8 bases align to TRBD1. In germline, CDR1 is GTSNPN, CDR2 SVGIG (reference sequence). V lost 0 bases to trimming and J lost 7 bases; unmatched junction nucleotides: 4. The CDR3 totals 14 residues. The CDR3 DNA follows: TGTGCCTGGAGTGTAGGACAGGGTACTGAAAAACTGTTTTTT. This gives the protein CAWSVGQGTEKLFF.